This T cell receptor beta chain is drawn from a study of tumor T cells in aggressive B-cell lymphoma. The germline V gene encodes CDR1 ENHRY and CDR2 SYGVKD. The germline V and J ends were trimmed by 3 bases and 5 bases, with 13 bases remaining between them. This CDR3 contains 14 residues. The data were produced by immunoSEQ multiplex PCR, yet TCRdb's version contains in-frame clones alone and is incomplete. The table shows about 11,000 clones, with 80% to 95% occurring only once. This sequence was found in an adult with diffuse large B cell lymphoma. The sequencing input was tumor tissue. The gene calls are TRBV10-3 and TRBJ1-1; TRBD1 might be the D (6 bases). CDR3 sequence reads: CAISDPGTRTEAFF. The CDR3 DNA reads TGTGCCATCAGTGACCCAGGGACAAGGACTGAAGCTTTCTTT.